The 18 T cell receptor beta chains listed next were all sequenced from one sample in a study of cytomegalovirus exposure and HLA in healthy donors. Generated by immunoSEQ multiplex PCR, the TCRdb table keeps only in-frame clones and is missing some. The sample shows 120,000 to 150,000 clones, 86% of them seen only once. The specimen was PBMCs. These receptors came from a man younger than 35 in good health and CMV-seronegative.

V is TRBV5-6 and J is TRBJ2-2, with D possibly TRBD1 on 6 matching bases. The CDR3 runs to 14 residues. Germline CDR1 reads SGHDT; CDR2 reads YYEEEE. Trimming left V 3 bases short and J 7 bases short, with 13 bases between. CDR3 amino acids: CASSSQGFLGELFF. The CDR3 DNA follows: TGTGCCAGCAGCTCACAGGGATTCCTCGGGGAGCTGTTTTTT.

This clone was counted only a few times. CDR3 bases: TGTGCCAGCAGCTTATATATCTACGAGCAGTACTTC. This sequence encodes CASSLYIYEQYF. V and J are TRBV7-2 and TRBJ2-7; no reliable D call. Looked up from germline, CDR1 is SGHTA and CDR2 is FQGNSA. The CDR3 runs to 12 residues. Trimming cost V 2 bases and J 3 bases, with 5 bases left between them.

The genes are TRBV15 and TRBJ1-1; D uncertain. Germline CDR1 is LNHNV and CDR2 is YYDKDF (reference sequence). This CDR3 region has 13 residues. V shed 2 bases and J shed 3 bases, with 7 bases lying between them. In DNA form, the CDR3 reads TGTGCCACCAGCAGACGGCGGGACACTGAAGCTTTCTTT. This encodes CATSRRRDTEAFF.

The chain employs TRBV7-9 and TRBJ1-2; D possibly corresponds to TRBD1 (5 bases). There are 14 residues in the CDR3. Per germline, CDR1 SEHNR and CDR2 FQNEAQ (reference sequence). Trimming removed 1 base at V and 6 bases at J, with 12 bases between. CDR3 sequence: CASSLGQGLDGYTF. Written as DNA, the CDR3 is TGTGCCAGCAGCTTAGGGCAGGGACTTGATGGCTACACCTTC.

The chain uses TRBV9 and TRBJ2-1, with TRBD2 matching 8 bases. Trimming at V came to 4 bases and at J to 3 bases, leaving 9 bases not matched to a gene. CDR1 is SGDLS, CDR2 YYNGEE, per germline. CDR3 size: 16 residues. The DNA for the CDR3 is TGTGCCAGCAGCATCGGGCTAGCGGGCGGCTACAATGAGCAGTTCTTC. Residues: CASSIGLAGGYNEQFF.

This clone appeared once. The chain links TRBV19 to TRBJ2-1; TRBD2 matches at 16 bases. CDR1 and CDR2 (germline): LNHDA, SQIVND (reference sequence). With 3 bases clipped from V and 3 bases from J, the junction kept 8 bases outside the gene matches. The CDR3 consists of 19 residues. The chain's CDR3 is CASSISGTSGGAFYNEQFF. CDR3 nucleotide sequence: TGTGCCAGTAGTATTTCTGGGACTAGCGGGGGGGCTTTCTACAATGAGCAGTTCTTC.

There are many counts of this clone. The CDR3 is CASSPQGGGNTIYF. Here the CDR3 DNA reads TGTGCCAGCAGCCCCCAGGGAGGGGGAAACACCATATATTTT. The chain employs TRBV9 and TRBJ1-3; maybe TRBD1 (5 bases). The CDR3 is 14 residues long. Per germline, CDR1 SGDLS and CDR2 YYNGEE. Trimming removed 4 bases from V and 4 bases from J, with 12 bases in between. Full variable domain (missing parts from reference TRBV9 and TRBJ1-3): DSGVTQTPKHLITATGQRVTLRCSPRSGDLSVYWYQQSLDQGLQFLIQYYNGEERAKGNILERFSAQQFPDLHSELNLSSLELGDSALYFCASSPQGGGNTIYFGEGSWLTVV.

V and J are TRBV19 and TRBJ2-1; 10 nucleotides line up with TRBD2. The length of the CDR3 is 17 residues. V shed 1 base and J 6 bases; nucleotides not matched to a gene: 9. The germline gives CDR1 LNHDA, CDR2 SQIVND (reference sequence). The CDR3 coding sequence is TGTGCCAGTAGTATAGTCCGTAGAGCGGGGGGGCTCAATGAGCAGTTCTTC. Protein: CASSIVRRAGGLNEQFF.

The table lists this clone with a count of one. The chain combines TRBV27 with TRBJ2-1, with 9 bases lining up with TRBD1. After removal of 4 bases from V and 0 bases from J, the junction contained 7 bases not matched to a gene. The CDR3 sequence is 17 residues long. From germline, CDR1 is MNHEY and CDR2 SMNVEV (reference sequence). This chain's CDR3 is CASSSNDRGSSYNEQFF. The CDR3 nucleotides are TGTGCCAGCAGTTCGAATGACAGGGGGAGCTCCTACAATGAGCAGTTCTTC.

The chain combines TRBV2 with TRBJ1-1; unclear D gene. The CDR3 is 14 amino acids. Germline CDR1 is SNHLY and CDR2 is FYNNEI. V gave up 4 bases and J gave up 1 base, with 10 bases separating them. Here the CDR3 reads CASSAAGWNTEAFF. Written as DNA, the CDR3 is TGTGCCAGCAGTGCGGCAGGCTGGAACACTGAAGCTTTCTTT.

The rearrangement joins TRBV27 to TRBJ2-3; no clear D. Trimming pared 6 bases from V and 3 bases from J, leaving 13 bases between. The CDR3 consists of 14 residues. In germline, CDR1 is MNHEY, CDR2 SMNVEV (reference sequence). In DNA, the CDR3 is TGTGCCAGCAGAGAGCGCATTTGGACAGATACGCAGTATTTT. Translating it yields CASRERIWTDTQYF.

The chain combines TRBV30 with TRBJ2-2; TRBD2 matches 7 bases. Germline CDR1 GTSNPN, CDR2 SVGIG (reference sequence). The CDR3 has 14 residues. V was pared by 8 bases and J by 5 bases, with 11 bases of the junction left unmatched. The CDR3 protein is CARAHAGVTGELFF. The DNA of the CDR3 is TGTGCCCGGGCCCACGCGGGAGTTACCGGGGAGCTGTTTTTT.

This clone occurred a few times. Other DNA sequences in this sample translate to the same CDR3. The chain combines TRBV2 with TRBJ2-7, with a tentative D call TRBD2 (5 bases). Germline CDR1 and CDR2: SNHLY and FYNNEI. There are 16 residues in the CDR3. V lost 7 bases and J 5 bases, leaving 24 bases between the germline ends. The CDR3 here is CASTGDSDLPTNEQYF. DNA for the CDR3: TGTGCCAGCACCGGCGACTCGGACCTCCCGACTAACGAGCAGTACTTC.

The V call is TRBV11-2, the J call TRBJ2-1; the D is unclear. Germline CDR1 SGHAT, CDR2 FQNNGV. The ends were cut back, 6 bases at V and 8 bases at J, with 17 bases in the middle. There are 14 residues in the CDR3. CDR3 coding DNA: TGTGCCAGCAGGATACCAATTTCCGGAGATGAGCAGTTCTTC. It encodes CASRIPISGDEQFF.

The V gene is TRBV9, the J gene TRBJ2-3; D gene uncertain. This CDR3 spans 14 amino acids. The germline V gene encodes CDR1 SGDLS and CDR2 YYNGEE. Trimming shortened V by 7 bases and J by 0 bases, and 12 bases separated the two germline ends. CDR3 loop: CASGRLTSTDTQYF. The DNA of the CDR3 is TGTGCCAGCGGAAGATTGACTAGCACAGATACGCAGTATTTT.

The gene calls are TRBV18 and TRBJ1-1, with 7 nucleotides matching TRBD1. CDR3 length: 15 amino acids. Losses at the gene ends were 6 bases for V and 3 bases for J; bases not matched to a gene: 10. The germline CDR1 and CDR2 sequences are KGHSH and LQKENI. The CDR3 bases are TGTGCCAGCTCGCCAGTAAACAGGGGCGACACTGAAGCTTTCTTT. Amino acid sequence: CASSPVNRGDTEAFF.

The genes are TRBV15 and TRBJ1-2; 11 nucleotides align to TRBD1. CDR1 is LNHNV, CDR2 YYDKDF, per germline (reference sequence). The ends lost 0 bases at V and 13 bases at J; junction bases unmatched: 7. The CDR3 consists of 14 residues. As DNA, the CDR3 is TGTGCCACCAGCAGAGATGGAGGGACAGGGGGGAGCACCTTC. Amino acid sequence: CATSRDGGTGGSTF.

V and J are TRBV6-1 and TRBJ2-7, with 8 bases identical to TRBD2. This CDR3 is built from 17 residues. Trimming removed 4 bases from V and 6 bases from J; junction bases left unmatched: 17. Germline V gene lookup returns CDR1 MNHNS and CDR2 SASEGT. CDR3 DNA sequence: TGTGCCAGCAGTGTGGGTAGCGGGGCCGCCCTAGGACTCGAGCAGTACTTC. As protein: CASSVGSGAALGLEQYF.